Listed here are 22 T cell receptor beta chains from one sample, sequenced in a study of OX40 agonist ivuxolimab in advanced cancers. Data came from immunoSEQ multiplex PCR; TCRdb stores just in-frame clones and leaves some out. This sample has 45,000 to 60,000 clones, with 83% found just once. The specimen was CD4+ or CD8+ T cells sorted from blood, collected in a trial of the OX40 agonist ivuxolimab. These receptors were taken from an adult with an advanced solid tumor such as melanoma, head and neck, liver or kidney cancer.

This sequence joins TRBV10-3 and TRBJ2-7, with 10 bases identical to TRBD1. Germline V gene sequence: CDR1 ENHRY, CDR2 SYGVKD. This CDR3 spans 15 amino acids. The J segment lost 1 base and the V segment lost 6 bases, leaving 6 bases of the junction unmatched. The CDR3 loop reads CAIRTGGARSYEQYF. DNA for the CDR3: TGTGCCATCAGGACAGGGGGCGCCAGGTCCTACGAGCAGTACTTC.

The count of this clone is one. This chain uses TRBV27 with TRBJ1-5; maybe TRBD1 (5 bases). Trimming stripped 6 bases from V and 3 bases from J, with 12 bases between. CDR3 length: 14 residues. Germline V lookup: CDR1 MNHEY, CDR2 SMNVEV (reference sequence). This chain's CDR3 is CASSPGRANQPQHF. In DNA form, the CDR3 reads TGTGCCAGCAGCCCTGGCAGGGCCAATCAGCCCCAGCATTTT.

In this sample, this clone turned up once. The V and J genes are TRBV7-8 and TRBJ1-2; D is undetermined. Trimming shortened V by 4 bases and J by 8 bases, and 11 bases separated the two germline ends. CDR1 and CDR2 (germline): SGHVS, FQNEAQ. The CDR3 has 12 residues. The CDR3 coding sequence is TGTGCCAGCAGCTCCACGTTGGGAGGCTACACCTTC. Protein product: CASSSTLGGYTF.

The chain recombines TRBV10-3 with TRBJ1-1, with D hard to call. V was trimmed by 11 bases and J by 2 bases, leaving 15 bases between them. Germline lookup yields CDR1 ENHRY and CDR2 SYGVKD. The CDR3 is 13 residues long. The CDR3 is CAAALAVNTEAFF. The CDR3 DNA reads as TGTGCCGCCGCCTTAGCGGTTAACACTGAAGCTTTCTTT.

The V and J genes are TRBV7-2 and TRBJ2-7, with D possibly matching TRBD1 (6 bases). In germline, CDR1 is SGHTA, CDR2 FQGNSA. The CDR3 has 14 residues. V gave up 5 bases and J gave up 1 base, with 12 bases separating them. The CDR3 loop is CASSPDRWSYEQYF. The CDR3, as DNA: TGTGCCAGCAGCCCTGACAGGTGGTCCTACGAGCAGTACTTC.

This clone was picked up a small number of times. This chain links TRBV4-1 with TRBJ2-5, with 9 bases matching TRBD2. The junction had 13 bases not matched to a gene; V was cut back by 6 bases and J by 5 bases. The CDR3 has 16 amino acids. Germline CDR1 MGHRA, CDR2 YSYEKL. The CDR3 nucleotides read TGCGCCAGCAGTCCTACTGCGGGAGGGCCGGGGGAGACCCAGTACTTC. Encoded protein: CASSPTAGGPGETQYF.

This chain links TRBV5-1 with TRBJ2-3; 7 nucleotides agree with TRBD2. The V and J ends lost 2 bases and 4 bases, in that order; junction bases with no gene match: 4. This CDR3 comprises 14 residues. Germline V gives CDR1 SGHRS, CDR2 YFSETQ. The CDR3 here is CASSFTGGSDTQYF. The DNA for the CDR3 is TGCGCCAGCAGCTTTACGGGAGGATCAGATACGCAGTATTTT.

The CDR3, as DNA: TGTGCCAGCAGAGATCAGGGTAACACTGAAGCTTTCTTT. It specifies CASRDQGNTEAFF. This chain connects TRBV2 to TRBJ1-1; perhaps TRBD1 as D (5 bases). V lost 6 bases, J lost 2 bases, and 10 bases lay in between. Per the germline V gene, CDR1 is SNHLY and CDR2 is FYNNEI. The CDR3 covers 13 residues.

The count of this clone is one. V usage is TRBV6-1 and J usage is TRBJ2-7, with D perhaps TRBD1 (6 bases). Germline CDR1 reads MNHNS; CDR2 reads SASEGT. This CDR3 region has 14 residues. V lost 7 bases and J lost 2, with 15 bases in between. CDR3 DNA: TGTGCCAGCAACCCGGGACACCTGGCCTACGAGCAGTACTTC. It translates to CASNPGHLAYEQYF.

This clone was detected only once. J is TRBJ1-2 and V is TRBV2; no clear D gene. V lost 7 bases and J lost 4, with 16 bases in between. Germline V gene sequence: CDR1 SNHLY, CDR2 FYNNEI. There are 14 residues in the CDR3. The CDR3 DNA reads TGTGCCAGCACTCTTACCCAGGTCAGCTATGGCTACACCTTC. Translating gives CASTLTQVSYGYTF.

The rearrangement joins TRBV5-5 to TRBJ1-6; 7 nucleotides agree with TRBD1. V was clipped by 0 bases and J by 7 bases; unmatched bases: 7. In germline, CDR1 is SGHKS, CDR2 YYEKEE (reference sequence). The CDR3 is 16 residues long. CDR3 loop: CASSLGGGRGNSPLHF. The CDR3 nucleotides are TGTGCCAGCAGCTTGGGTGGGGGCAGGGGGAATTCACCCCTCCACTTT.

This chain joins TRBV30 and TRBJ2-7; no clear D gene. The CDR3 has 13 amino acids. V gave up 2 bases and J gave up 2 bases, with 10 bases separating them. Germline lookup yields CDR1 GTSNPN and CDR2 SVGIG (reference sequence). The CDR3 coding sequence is TGTGCCTGGAGTAGCGAAGTTCCCTACGAGCAGTACTTC. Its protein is CAWSSEVPYEQYF.

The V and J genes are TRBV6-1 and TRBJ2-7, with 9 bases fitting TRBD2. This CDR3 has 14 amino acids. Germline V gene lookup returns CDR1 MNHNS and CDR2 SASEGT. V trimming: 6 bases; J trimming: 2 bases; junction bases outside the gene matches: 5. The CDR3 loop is CASSPGLAAYEQYF. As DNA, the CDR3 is TGTGCCAGCAGCCCGGGACTAGCAGCCTACGAGCAGTACTTC.

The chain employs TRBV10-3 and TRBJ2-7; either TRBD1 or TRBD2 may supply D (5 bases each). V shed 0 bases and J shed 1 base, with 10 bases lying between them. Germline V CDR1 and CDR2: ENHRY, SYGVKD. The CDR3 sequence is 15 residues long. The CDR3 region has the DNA TGTGCCATCAGTGAGTCAGGCTGGGGGTCCTACGAGCAGTACTTC. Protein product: CAISESGWGSYEQYF.

The CDR3 loop reads CAWREPGRLADYGYTF. CDR3 coding DNA: TGTGCCTGGAGGGAACCGGGACGCCTGGCCGACTATGGCTACACCTTC. The chain employs TRBV30 and TRBJ1-2, with a tentative D call TRBD1 (5 bases). The V end lost 3 bases, the J end lost 3 bases, and 20 bases lay between the germline ends. Germline V CDR1 and CDR2: GTSNPN, SVGIG (reference sequence). The CDR3 covers 16 residues.

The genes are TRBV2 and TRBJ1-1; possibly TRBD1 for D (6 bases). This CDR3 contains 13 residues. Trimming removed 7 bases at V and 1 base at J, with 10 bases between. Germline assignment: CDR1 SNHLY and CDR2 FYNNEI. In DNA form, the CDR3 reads TGTGCCAGCATACGGACAGCGAACACTGAAGCTTTCTTT. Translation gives CASIRTANTEAFF.

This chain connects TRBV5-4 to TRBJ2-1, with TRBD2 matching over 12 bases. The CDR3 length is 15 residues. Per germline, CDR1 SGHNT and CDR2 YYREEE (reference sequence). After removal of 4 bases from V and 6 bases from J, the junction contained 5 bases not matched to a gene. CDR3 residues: CASSHTSGRRNEQFF. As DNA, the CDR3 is TGTGCCAGCAGCCATACTAGCGGGAGGCGCAATGAGCAGTTCTTC.

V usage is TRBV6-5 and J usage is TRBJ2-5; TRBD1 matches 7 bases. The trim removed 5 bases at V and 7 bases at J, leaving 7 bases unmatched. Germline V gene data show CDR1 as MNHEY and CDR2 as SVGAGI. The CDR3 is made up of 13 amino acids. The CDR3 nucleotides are TGTGCCAGCAGTCCCGGGACAGCCTCGACCCAGTACTTC. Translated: CASSPGTASTQYF.

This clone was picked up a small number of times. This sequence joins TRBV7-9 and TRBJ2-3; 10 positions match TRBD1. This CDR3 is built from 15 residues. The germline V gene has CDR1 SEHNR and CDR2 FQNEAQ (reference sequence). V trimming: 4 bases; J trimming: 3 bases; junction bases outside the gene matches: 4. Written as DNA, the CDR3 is TGTGCCAGCAGCTCCGGGACAGGGGTAACAGATACGCAGTATTTT. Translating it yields CASSSGTGVTDTQYF.

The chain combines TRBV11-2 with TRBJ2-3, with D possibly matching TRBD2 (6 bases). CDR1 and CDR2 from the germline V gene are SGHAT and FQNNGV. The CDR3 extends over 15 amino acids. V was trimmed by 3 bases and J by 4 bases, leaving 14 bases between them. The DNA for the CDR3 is TGTGCCAGCAGCTTTTCGGGAGCAGGAGCAGATACGCAGTATTTT. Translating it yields CASSFSGAGADTQYF.

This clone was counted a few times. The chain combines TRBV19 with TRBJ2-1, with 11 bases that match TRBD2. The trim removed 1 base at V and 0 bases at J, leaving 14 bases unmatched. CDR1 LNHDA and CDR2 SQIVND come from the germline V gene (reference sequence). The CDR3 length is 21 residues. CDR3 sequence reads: CASSIGPPGLAAPGSYNEQFF. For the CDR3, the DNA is TGTGCCAGTAGTATAGGTCCACCGGGACTAGCGGCCCCGGGCTCCTACAATGAGCAGTTCTTC.

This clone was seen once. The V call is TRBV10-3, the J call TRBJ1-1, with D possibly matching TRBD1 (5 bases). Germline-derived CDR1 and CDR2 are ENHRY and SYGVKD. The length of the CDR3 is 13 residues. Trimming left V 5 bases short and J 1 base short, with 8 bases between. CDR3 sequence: CAISKTENTEAFF. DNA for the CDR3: TGTGCCATCAGTAAGACAGAGAACACTGAAGCTTTCTTT.